This TCR beta chain was recorded in a study of blood T cell repertoires in COVID-19. The wider study: Samples representing acute and convalescent COVID-19 were sourced from the United States, Italy and Spain.

The CDR3 extends over 13 amino acids. Between the trimmed V and J ends, which lost 0 bases and 6 bases, there was a span of 12 bases. CDR1 and CDR2 from the germline V gene are GTSNPN and SVGIG (reference sequence). In the original workflow: Using reference gene primer amplification, nucleated cell counts were estimated. Clones were read by immunoSEQ multiplex PCR, and TCRdb kept only the in-frame ones, dropping some. From that table come the V and J calls and clone size; the DNA was used to work out D and trimming. The sample lists roughly 140,000 clones; 70% to 85% were seen once. This study enrolled people aged about 18 to 90 from about two dozen US geographic areas. Individuals in the exposed group had encountered a COVID-19 case within 2 weeks preceding study entry.

V and J are TRBV30 and TRBJ2-7; D is unclear. The specimen sequenced was PBMCs or T cells enriched from blood (not recorded which). This sequence was found in a woman under 30 who had been exposed to COVID-19. The CDR3 sequence is CAWSVVLDGEQYF. The DNA for the CDR3 is TGTGCCTGGAGTGTAGTCCTAGATGGCGAGCAGTACTTC.